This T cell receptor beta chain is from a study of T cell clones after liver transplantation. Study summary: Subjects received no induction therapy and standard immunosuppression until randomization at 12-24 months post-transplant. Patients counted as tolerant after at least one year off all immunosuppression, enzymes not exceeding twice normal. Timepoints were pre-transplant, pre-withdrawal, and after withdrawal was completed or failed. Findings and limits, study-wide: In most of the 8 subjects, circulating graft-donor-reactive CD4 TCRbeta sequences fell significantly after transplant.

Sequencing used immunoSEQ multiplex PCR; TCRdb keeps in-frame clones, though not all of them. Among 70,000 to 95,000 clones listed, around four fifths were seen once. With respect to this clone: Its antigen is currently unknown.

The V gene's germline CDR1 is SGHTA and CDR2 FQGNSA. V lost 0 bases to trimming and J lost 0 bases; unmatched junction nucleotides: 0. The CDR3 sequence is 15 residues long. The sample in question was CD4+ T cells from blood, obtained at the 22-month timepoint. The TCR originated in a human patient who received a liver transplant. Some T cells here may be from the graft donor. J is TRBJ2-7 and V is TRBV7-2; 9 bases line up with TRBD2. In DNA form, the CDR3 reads TGTGCCAGCAGCTTAGCGACTAGCGGCTCCTACGAGCAGTACTTC. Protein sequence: CASSLATSGSYEQYF. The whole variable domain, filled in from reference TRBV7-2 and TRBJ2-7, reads GAGVSQSPSNKVTEKGKDVELRCDPISGHTALYWYRQSLGQGLEFLIYFQGNSAPDKSGLPSDRFSAERTGGSVSTLTIQRTQQEDSAVYLCASSLATSGSYEQYFGPGTRLTVT.